Listed here is a single TCR beta chain. The record originates from a study of blood T cell repertoires in COVID-19. Study at large: The United States, Italy and Spain provided the acute and convalescent COVID-19 samples.

The CDR3 has 11 residues. From germline, CDR1 is SEHNR and CDR2 FQNEAQ (reference sequence). Deletions cut 2 bases from V and 11 bases from J, with 9 bases between. Profiled with immunoSEQ multiplex PCR; TCRdb holds only in-frame clones, not every one. The table shows roughly 80,000 clones, with around 77% occurring only once. The chain joins TRBV7-9 to TRBJ1-1; D remains unclear. The sequencing input was peripheral blood. The receptor was isolated from a human donor in a cohort sampled during active COVID-19. This CDR3 reads CASSLTQIAFF. The CDR3 bases are TGTGCCAGCAGCTTAACACAGATTGCTTTCTTT.